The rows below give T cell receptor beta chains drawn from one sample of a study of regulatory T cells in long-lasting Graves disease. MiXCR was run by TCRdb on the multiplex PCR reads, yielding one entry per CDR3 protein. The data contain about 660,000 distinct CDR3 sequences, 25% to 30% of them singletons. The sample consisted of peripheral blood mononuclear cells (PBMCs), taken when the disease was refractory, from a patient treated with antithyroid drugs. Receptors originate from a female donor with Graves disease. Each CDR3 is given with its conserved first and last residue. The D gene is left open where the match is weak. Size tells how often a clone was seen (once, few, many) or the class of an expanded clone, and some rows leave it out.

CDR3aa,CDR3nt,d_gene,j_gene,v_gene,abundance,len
CASRTGTGNYGYTF,TGTGCCAGCAGGACGGGGACAGGGAACTATGGCTACACCTTC,TRBD1,TRBJ1-2,TRBV6-1,many,14
CASSSSVGDREATEAFF,TGTGCCAGCAGCTCTAGCGTAGGGGACAGGGAGGCCACTGAAGCTTTCTTT,TRBD1,TRBJ1-1,TRBV5-6,few,17
CASTQGPGEKLFF,TGTGCCAGTACCCAGGGACCGGGTGAAAAACTGTTTTTT,NA,TRBJ1-4,TRBV19,NA,13
CSVDIATNYGYTF,TGCAGCGTTGATATAGCCACTAACTATGGCTACACCTTC,NA,TRBJ1-2,TRBV29-1,NA,13
CASSVREITQQYF,TGTGCCAGCAGCGTCCGGGAGATAACCCAGCAGTACTTC,NA,TRBJ2-7,TRBV9,NA,13
CSARDGGVYEQFF,TGCAGTGCTAGAGATGGGGGAGTCTATGAGCAGTTCTTC,NA,TRBJ2-1,TRBV20-1,NA,13
CSALQTDYGYTF,TGCAGTGCTTTACAGACAGACTATGGCTACACCTTC,NA,TRBJ1-2,TRBV20-1,NA,12
CASSRDRVVGYTF,TGTGCCAGCAGCCGGGACAGGGTAGTTGGCTACACCTTC,TRBD1,TRBJ1-2,TRBV3-1,few,13
CASSVGFTYEQYF,TGTGCCAGCAGCGTCGGATTTACCTACGAGCAGTACTTC,NA,TRBJ2-7,TRBV6-1,few,13
CASRAIMANTF,TGTGCCAGCAGAGCGATTATGGCTAACACCTTC,NA,TRBJ1-2,TRBV7-9,many,11
CASSKPGVAGGVYEQFF,TGTGCCAGCAGTAAACCCGGGGTGGCGGGAGGTGTTTATGAGCAGTTCTTC,TRBD2,TRBJ2-1,TRBV27,once,17
CSARDQEGVANYGYTF,TGCAGTGCTAGAGATCAAGAGGGTGTAGCTAACTATGGCTACACCTTC,NA,TRBJ1-2,TRBV20-1,NA,16
CSARDLADPYEQYF,TGCAGTGCTAGAGATTTGGCGGACCCCTACGAGCAGTACTTC,NA,TRBJ2-7,TRBV20-1,many,14
CSVVSVGTHEQYF,TGCAGCGTTGTAAGTGTGGGGACCCACGAGCAGTACTTC,NA,TRBJ2-7,TRBV29-1,once,13
CASTYGKSNYGYTF,TGTGCCAGCACTTATGGAAAAAGTAACTATGGCTACACCTTC,NA,TRBJ1-2,TRBV6-2/TRBV6-3,NA,14
CASSAQGARAEAFF,TGTGCCAGCAGCGCGCAGGGGGCGCGGGCTGAAGCTTTCTTT,TRBD1,TRBJ1-1,TRBV7-9,NA,14
CATRTAEGFNTEAFF,TGTGCCACCAGGACAGCCGAGGGGTTCAACACTGAAGCTTTCTTT,NA,TRBJ1-1,TRBV6-1,NA,15